This entry lists 17 T cell receptor beta chains sequenced from one sample in a study of blood T cell repertoires in COVID-19. Clones were sequenced by immunoSEQ multiplex PCR, and TCRdb holds only the in-frame ones, with some missing. The table includes approximately 140,000 clones, around 90% detected once. The specimen sequenced was peripheral blood. The source is a woman between 55 and 75 years old with active or convalescent COVID-19.

The genes are TRBV15 and TRBJ1-5, with D tentatively TRBD1 (5 bases). Germline lookup yields CDR1 LNHNV and CDR2 YYDKDF (reference sequence). The CDR3 is 15 amino acids. The ends were cut back, 3 bases at V and 5 bases at J, with 14 bases in the middle. CDR3 region: CATSRPLGGDQPQHF. For the CDR3, the DNA is TGTGCCACCAGCAGGCCCTTGGGGGGGGATCAGCCCCAGCATTTT. Together with reference TRBV15 and TRBJ1-5, the CDR3 gives the full variable domain: DAMVIQNPRYQVTQFGKPVTLSCSQTLNHNVMYWYQQKSSQAPKLLFHYYDKDFNNEADTPDNFQSRRPNTSFCFLDIRSPGLGDTAMYLCATSRPLGGDQPQHFGDGTRLSIL.

The chain couples TRBV29-1 to TRBJ1-1; no definite D call. V gave up 5 bases and J gave up 0 bases, with 7 bases separating them. Germline V lookup: CDR1 SQVTM, CDR2 ANQGSEA. The CDR3 sequence is 12 residues long. In nucleotides, the CDR3 is TGCAGCGTTTCACAGATGAACACTGAAGCTTTCTTT. This gives the protein CSVSQMNTEAFF.

This clone was detected once. The chain couples TRBV19 to TRBJ1-2; 7 bases are shared with TRBD1. CDR3 length: 13 residues. Germline CDR1 and CDR2: LNHDA and SQIVND (reference sequence). Unmatched junction bases numbered 3, after V lost 4 bases and J lost 4 bases. The CDR3 DNA sequence: TGTGCCAGTAGTAGGGCAGGGGGCTATGGCTACACCTTC. As protein: CASSRAGGYGYTF.

V and J are TRBV2 and TRBJ1-2, with 8 nucleotides matching TRBD1. After removal of 2 bases from V and 5 bases from J, the junction contained 4 bases not matched to a gene. The CDR3 contains 14 residues. Germline CDR1 is SNHLY and CDR2 is FYNNEI. CDR3 sequence (DNA): TGTGCCAGCAGTGAAATAACAGGGGGGTATGGCTACACCTTC. Protein sequence: CASSEITGGYGYTF.

V gene TRBV7-3 combines with J gene TRBJ2-3; 7 nucleotides match TRBD1. This CDR3 spans 15 amino acids. Losses at the gene ends were 4 bases for V and 0 bases for J; bases not matched to a gene: 4. Germline lookup yields CDR1 SGHTA and CDR2 FQGTGA. In DNA form, the CDR3 reads TGTGCCAGCAGCTCGGGACAGATCAGCACAGATACGCAGTATTTT. Translated: CASSSGQISTDTQYF.

The chain carries TRBV9 and TRBJ1-6; 7 bases line up with TRBD1. The ends lost 0 bases at V and 8 bases at J; junction bases unmatched: 5. CDR3 length equals 15 residues. Germline-derived CDR1 and CDR2 are SGDLS and YYNGEE. The chain's CDR3 is CASSVGGQTYSPLHF. The CDR3 DNA is TGTGCCAGCAGCGTAGGGGGACAGACCTATTCACCCCTCCACTTT.

The chain combines TRBV7-9 with TRBJ2-7; 10 bases line up with TRBD1. Germline V CDR1 and CDR2: SEHNR, FQNEAQ (reference sequence). Losses at the gene ends were 6 bases for V and 5 bases for J; bases not matched to a gene: 7. The CDR3 consists of 14 residues. CDR3 bases: TGTGCCAGCAGTTTTCGTGGGACAGGGGACGAGCAGTACTTC. It specifies CASSFRGTGDEQYF. Drawing the rest from reference TRBV7-9 and TRBJ2-7, the complete variable domain is DTGVSQNPRHKITKRGQNVTFRCDPISEHNRLYWYRQTLGQGPEFLTYFQNEAQLEKSRLLSDRFSAERPKGSFSTLEIQRTEQGDSAMYLCASSFRGTGDEQYFGPGTRLTVT.

V is TRBV10-2 and J is TRBJ2-7, with TRBD1 matching 12 bases. Germline CDR1 is WSHSY and CDR2 is SAAADI. J lost 6 bases, V lost 8 bases, and 11 bases had no gene match. The CDR3 is 15 amino acids. This chain's CDR3 is CASGDRGLPIFEQYF. The CDR3 bases are TGCGCCAGCGGGGACAGGGGGCTTCCCATATTCGAGCAGTACTTC.

This clone was detected a few times. CDR3 in DNA: TGTGCCAGCTCACCAGACAGGCCGTTCTACGAGCAGTACTTC. It is translated as CASSPDRPFYEQYF. The genes are TRBV18 and TRBJ2-7; TRBD1 might be the D (6 bases). This CDR3 has 14 amino acids. Trimming shortened V by 2 bases and J by 3 bases, and 11 bases separated the two germline ends. Germline V CDR1 and CDR2: KGHSH, LQKENI.

CDR3 coding DNA: TGTGCCAGTAGTCCGGGACAGCCGAACACTGAAGCTTTCTTT. It translates to CASSPGQPNTEAFF. V usage is TRBV19 and J usage is TRBJ1-1; 7 positions agree with TRBD1. This CDR3 is built from 14 residues. V shed 5 bases and J 1 base; nucleotides not matched to a gene: 4. The germline gives CDR1 LNHDA, CDR2 SQIVND (reference sequence). The full variable domain, in which reference TRBV19 and TRBJ1-1 provide the parts outside the CDR3, is DGGITQSPKYLFRKEGQNVTLSCEQNLNHDAMYWYRQDPGQGLRLIYYSQIVNDFQKGDIAEGYSVSREKKESFPLTVTSAQKNPTAFYLCASSPGQPNTEAFFGQGTRLTVV.

The J gene is TRBJ1-2, the V gene TRBV29-1; TRBD1 aligns across 7 bases. Looked up from germline, CDR1 is SQVTM and CDR2 is ANQGSEA. The CDR3 is made up of 12 amino acids. J lost 8 bases, V lost 6 bases, and 9 bases had no gene match. The CDR3 nucleotides are TGCAGCGTCGGGACCCAGGGGGAGGGCTACACCTTC. It codes for CSVGTQGEGYTF. The full variable domain, rest sourced from reference TRBV29-1 and TRBJ1-2, is SAVISQKPSRDICQRGTSLTIQCQVDSQVTMMFWYRQQPGQSLTLIATANQGSEATYESGFVIDKFPISRPNLTFSTLTVSNMSPEDSSIYLCSVGTQGEGYTFGSGTRLTVV.

This chain links TRBV30 with TRBJ1-2, with TRBD1 matching 7 bases. This CDR3 has 13 residues. V lost 8 bases, J lost 6 bases, and 12 bases stayed unmatched. Per germline, CDR1 GTSNPN and CDR2 SVGIG (reference sequence). This CDR3 reads CAGKGQADDGYTF. CDR3 nucleotide sequence: TGTGCCGGTAAAGGACAGGCAGACGATGGCTACACCTTC.

This clone has just one count. V usage is TRBV27 and J usage is TRBJ1-1; D gene unclear. The CDR3 is 12 residues long. The V end lost 8 bases, the J end lost 2 bases, and 9 bases lay between the germline ends. CDR1 is MNHEY, CDR2 SMNVEV, per germline (reference sequence). The CDR3 nucleotides read TGTGCCAGCTTAGAGGTTAACACTGAAGCTTTCTTT. It encodes CASLEVNTEAFF.

CDR3 in amino acids: CASTPFGGGNEQFF. CDR3 in DNA: TGTGCCAGTACTCCTTTTGGGGGGGGCAATGAGCAGTTCTTC. The chain links TRBV19 to TRBJ2-1; 7 bases match TRBD2. Germline lookup yields CDR1 LNHDA and CDR2 SQIVND (reference sequence). V was pared by 7 bases and J by 6 bases, with 9 bases of the junction left unmatched. The CDR3 sequence is 14 residues long.

This chain connects TRBV23-1 to TRBJ2-2, with unresolved D. TRBV23-1 qualifies as an ORF whose function is uncertain. The CDR3 loop spans 12 amino acids. V was clipped by 6 bases and J by 2 bases, with 4 bases between them. As DNA, the CDR3 is TGCGCCAGCAGCTCTAACACCGGGGAGCTGTTTTTT. Translation: CASSSNTGELFF.

In DNA form, the CDR3 reads TGTGCCTGGACGCCGCAGGGAGGAAAACTGTTTTTT. It translates to CAWTPQGGKLFF. The rearrangement joins TRBV30 to TRBJ1-4, with D possibly being TRBD1 (5 bases). The CDR3 is made up of 12 amino acids. Deletions cut 4 bases from V and 10 bases from J, with 13 bases between. Germline CDR1 GTSNPN, CDR2 SVGIG (reference sequence).

Only one count was recorded for this clone. The CDR3 DNA reads as TGTGCCAGCAGCTTACTCGGGCGGAGGGAGACCCAGTACTTC. Protein sequence: CASSLLGRRETQYF. The chain recombines TRBV7-2 with TRBJ2-5, with D possibly TRBD2 on 5 matching bases. The germline CDR1 and CDR2 sequences are SGHTA and FQGNSA. Trimming took off 2 bases at V and 5 bases at J, with 12 bases between the two ends. This CDR3 spans 14 amino acids.